These T cell receptor beta chains were read from a single sample in a study of cytomegalovirus exposure and HLA in healthy donors. Repertoires were generated with immunoSEQ multiplex PCR, while TCRdb's copy carries only in-frame clones and drops some. This repertoire shows about 120,000 clones, around 66% found once; its top ten account for 8% to 9%. Material: PBMCs. The receptors come from a woman aged 40 to 55 in good health and CMV-seropositive. Each CDR3 is given with its conserved first and last residue. D genes are given only for firm matches. Clone size is stated in some rows and not others, as once, few, many or a class when expanded.

D,V,size,J,DNA,CDR3
.,TRBV19,.,TRBJ2-6,TGTGCCAGTAACAGGGACGTGAGGGCCAACGTCCTGACTTTC,CASNRDVRANVLTF
.,TRBV29-1,.,TRBJ1-5,TGCAGCGTTGCACAGGCTGTCAATCAGCCCCAGCATTTT,CSVAQAVNQPQHF
.,TRBV6-1,few,TRBJ1-1,TGTGCCAGCAGTGAACCCGCTGGGAGCCTGGAAGCTTTCTTT,CASSEPAGSLEAFF
TRBD2,TRBV2,.,TRBJ2-3,TGTGCCAGCAGTGAAGCGCGGCTAGCGGCTAGCACAGATACGCAGTATTTT,CASSEARLAASTDTQYF
TRBD2,TRBV5-1,.,TRBJ2-7,TGCGCCAGCAGCCCCTCTACGGGGGGGAGTGGGGAGCAGTACTTC,CASSPSTGGSGEQYF
.,TRBV7-9,.,TRBJ1-1,TGTGCCAGCAGCTTAGCGACTGGGAACACTGAAGCTTTCTTT,CASSLATGNTEAFF
TRBD2,TRBV5-6,.,TRBJ2-5,TGTGCCAGCAGCGATAGCGGGAGGGAGAAGACCCAGTACTTC,CASSDSGREKTQYF
TRBD1,TRBV12-5,.,TRBJ1-4,TGTGCTAGTGCTCTCGGGGGACAGGGAGTTAGAACTAATGAAAAACTGTTTTTT,CASALGGQGVRTNEKLFF
.,TRBV11-2,.,TRBJ1-6,TGTGCCAGCAGCGAAATCCCGGGGTCTAGATCACCCCTCCACTTT,CASSEIPGSRSPLHF
TRBD1,TRBV19,.,TRBJ2-6,TGTGCCAGTAGGCCGGGACAGTACGGCTCTGGGGCCAACGTCCTGACTTTC,CASRPGQYGSGANVLTF
.,TRBV7-9,.,TRBJ1-2,TGTGCCAGCAGCTTAGGGACAGAAACCTATGGCTACCCCTTC,CASSLGTETYGYPF
.,TRBV10-1,.,TRBJ1-3,TGCGCCAGTTCTCGGGACAACTCTGGAAACACCATATATTTT,CASSRDNSGNTIYF
TRBD2,TRBV28,.,TRBJ2-2,TGTGCCAGCAGTTTTCTAGCGGGGGACGGGGAGCTGTTTTTT,CASSFLAGDGELFF
.,TRBV4-1,.,TRBJ1-3,TGCGCCAGCAGCCAAGATTGGGGAGGGGGAAACACCATATATTTT,CASSQDWGGGNTIYF
TRBD2,TRBV7-2,.,TRBJ2-3,TGTGCCAGCAGCTTAAGACTAGCGGGAGGAAGGACGCAGTATTTT,CASSLRLAGGRTQYF
.,TRBV6-4,.,TRBJ2-1,TGTGCCAGCAGTGACTCGGCTAGCCAGTACAATGAGCAGTTCTTC,CASSDSASQYNEQFF
.,TRBV5-1,.,TRBJ2-7,TGCGCCAGCAGCTTGGAGCCGATCTACGAGCAGTACTTC,CASSLEPIYEQYF
.,TRBV10-2,once,TRBJ2-7,TGCGCCAGCAGGGATATAATTAGCGGTACTGACTACGAGCAGTACTTC,CASRDIISGTDYEQYF
TRBD2,TRBV18,.,TRBJ2-3,TGTGCCAGCTCACCGGGGGCTAGCGGGTTGGCGGATACGCAGTATTTT,CASSPGASGLADTQYF
TRBD1,TRBV14,.,TRBJ1-2,TGTGCCAGCAGCCTAGCAGGGGGCGCCGACTATGGCTACACCTTC,CASSLAGGADYGYTF
.,TRBV11-3,few,TRBJ2-7,TGTGCCAGCAGCTTAGGTGGCGGCCCCTACGAGCAGTACTTC,CASSLGGGPYEQYF